The 20 T cell receptor beta chains listed next were all sequenced from one sample in a study of blood T cell repertoires in COVID-19 (dated by TCRdb to about 2020). The library was built by means of the immunoSEQ multiplex PCR assay. Entries here come from immuneACCESS through TCRdb and include only in-frame sequences with V and J called. Some clones fail to appear in such tables; in the studies checked, an unresolved V gene covers under half of the shortfall, and the cause of the remainder is unknown. The table for this sample lists 210,000 or so clones; approximately 86% of them were counted only once. 1.5% of the sample comes from the top ten. Sample: peripheral blood. These receptors were obtained from a young man with active or convalescent COVID-19.

The chain couples TRBV5-6 to TRBJ1-3; the D gene is possibly TRBD1 (5 bases). The CDR3 is 15 amino acids. The germline V gene has CDR1 SGHDT and CDR2 YYEEEE. V lost 1 base, J lost 0 bases, and 8 bases lay in between. The CDR3 bases are TGTGCCAGCAGCTTGTCAGGGCCCTCTGGAAACACCATATATTTT. It translates to CASSLSGPSGNTIYF.

This clone appeared a single time. The chain has TRBV5-1 and TRBJ2-7; TRBD1 is a possible D gene (6 bases). The CDR3 extends over 14 amino acids. V shed 3 bases and J shed 2 bases, with 12 bases lying between them. Germline CDR1 reads SGHRS; CDR2 reads YFSETQ. In DNA, the CDR3 is TGCGCCAGCAGCTCCCACAGGGATGCCTACGAGCAGTACTTC. As protein: CASSSHRDAYEQYF. Supplemented by reference TRBV5-1 and TRBJ2-7, the full variable domain reads KAGVTQTPRYLIKTRGQQVTLSCSPISGHRSVSWYQQTPGQGLQFLFEYFSETQRNKGNFPGRFSGRQFSNSRSEMNVSTLELGDSALYLCASSSHRDAYEQYFGPGTRLTVT.

V and J are TRBV6-5 and TRBJ2-5; D is unclear. V was clipped by 6 bases and J by 4 bases, with 18 bases between them. The CDR3 has 15 residues. CDR1 MNHEY and CDR2 SVGAGI come from the germline V gene. CDR3 sequence (DNA): TGTGCCAGCAGCAAACCCCAGGTTTCAGGAGAGACCCAGTACTTC. It is translated as CASSKPQVSGETQYF.

This rearrangement joins TRBV5-6 to TRBJ1-2; 9 nucleotides match TRBD1. Germline CDR1 SGHDT, CDR2 YYEEEE. With V trimmed by 1 base and J by 2 bases, 3 bases remained unmatched. The CDR3 totals 15 residues. The CDR3 region is CASSLPDRGNYGYTF. CDR3 coding DNA: TGTGCCAGCAGCTTGCCGGACAGGGGCAACTATGGCTACACCTTC. The entire variable domain, with the rest obtained from reference TRBV5-6 and TRBJ1-2, is as follows: DAGVTQSPTHLIKTRGQQVTLRCSPKSGHDTVSWYQQALGQGPQFIFQYYEEEERQRGNFPDRFSGHQFPNYSSELNVNALLLGDSALYLCASSLPDRGNYGYTFGSGTRLTVV.

This clone was observed a single time. V usage is TRBV12-3 or TRBV12-4 and J usage is TRBJ2-7, with D perhaps TRBD2 (6 bases). V was pared by 3 bases and J by 2 bases, with 8 bases between. This CDR3 is 13 amino acids long. CDR3 coding DNA: TGTGCCAGCAGTTTCGGCGGGGCCTACGAGCAGTACTTC. It is translated as CASSFGGAYEQYF.

The chain uses TRBV28 and TRBJ2-7, with 9 bases fitting TRBD1. Trimming removed 5 bases from V and 0 bases from J; junction bases left unmatched: 8. This CDR3 spans 16 amino acids. CDR1 and CDR2 (germline): MDHEN, SYDVKM. CDR3 in amino acids: CASSTPGTGSSYEQYF. As DNA, the CDR3 is TGTGCCAGCAGTACCCCCGGGACAGGGAGCTCCTACGAGCAGTACTTC.

The chain carries TRBV4-2 and TRBJ1-4; 10 nucleotides align to TRBD1. CDR1 LGHNA and CDR2 YNFKEQ come from the germline V gene. The CDR3 sequence is 15 residues long. Germline trimming cut 3 bases from V and 6 bases from J; bases unmatched to any gene: 4. CDR3 coding DNA: TGTGCCAGCAGCCAGGCCGGGACAGGGGATGAAAAACTGTTTTTT. Protein product: CASSQAGTGDEKLFF.

This clone was detected only once. This rearrangement joins TRBV7-8 to TRBJ2-5; weak D call: TRBD2 (5 bases). This CDR3 has 14 amino acids. Germline CDR1 reads SGHVS; CDR2 reads FQNEAQ. With 3 bases removed from V and 4 bases from J, the gap between germline ends came to 12 bases. The CDR3 protein is CASSLTNEGETQYF. The CDR3 bases are TGTGCCAGCAGCTTGACTAATGAGGGAGAGACCCAGTACTTC.

The chain joins TRBV7-2 to TRBJ2-7, with 10 nucleotides matching TRBD2. Germline CDR1 and CDR2: SGHTA and FQGNSA. V lost 1 base to trimming and J lost 3 bases; unmatched junction nucleotides: 9. The CDR3 sequence is 17 residues long. The CDR3 region is CASSLVVASGSFYEQYF. Here the CDR3 DNA reads TGTGCCAGCAGCTTAGTGGTCGCTAGCGGGAGCTTCTACGAGCAGTACTTC. The full variable domain, its missing parts supplied by reference TRBV7-2 and TRBJ2-7, is GAGVSQSPSNKVTEKGKDVELRCDPISGHTALYWYRQSLGQGLEFLIYFQGNSAPDKSGLPSDRFSAERTGGSVSTLTIQRTQQEDSAVYLCASSLVVASGSFYEQYFGPGTRLTVT.

This chain uses TRBV19 with TRBJ2-7; D gene ambiguous. V lost 3 bases and J 5 bases, leaving 8 bases between the germline ends. Germline CDR1 is LNHDA and CDR2 is SQIVND (reference sequence). The CDR3 spans 12 residues. The CDR3 protein is CASSISYDEQYF. The CDR3 nucleotides are TGTGCCAGTAGTATTTCCTACGACGAGCAGTACTTC.

The rearrangement uses TRBV5-1 and TRBJ1-1; 10 nucleotides match TRBD1. J gave up 4 bases and V 5 bases, and 11 bases lay outside the gene matches. Germline V CDR1 and CDR2: SGHRS, YFSETQ. This CDR3 region has 16 residues. CDR3 DNA sequence: TGCGCCAGCAGTCGGGGCCCCCGGGACAGGGGCACTGAAGCTTTCTTT. Translation gives CASSRGPRDRGTEAFF.

The CDR3 is CASRARRYTGILEAKNIQYF. CDR3 nucleotide sequence: TGTGCCAGCAGAGCTCGACGGTATACGGGGATTTTGGAAGCCAAAAACATTCAGTACTTC. The chain has TRBV2 and TRBJ2-4; possibly TRBD2 for D (5 bases). CDR1 is SNHLY and CDR2 is FYNNEI in the germline V gene. This CDR3 contains 20 residues. V lost 6 bases to trimming and J lost 0 bases, with 27 bases between them.

The chain uses TRBV20-1 and TRBJ1-1; a weak D match, TRBD1 (6 bases). Trimming stripped 5 bases from V and 11 bases from J, with 15 bases between. This CDR3 has 11 residues. CDR1 and CDR2 from the germline V gene are DFQATT and SNEGSKA (reference sequence). Here the CDR3 reads CSAPDRGMAFF. The CDR3 nucleotides read TGCAGTGCTCCGGACAGAGGGATGGCTTTCTTT.

The J gene is TRBJ1-1, the V gene TRBV19, with TRBD1 matching 10 bases. The V segment lost 4 bases and the J segment 6 bases; nucleotides outside the gene matches: 2. The CDR3 runs to 13 residues. Germline lookup yields CDR1 LNHDA and CDR2 SQIVND (reference sequence). The CDR3 is CASSRTGGSEAFF. Here the CDR3 DNA reads TGTGCCAGTAGTAGGACAGGGGGGTCTGAAGCTTTCTTT.

This chain links TRBV6-4 with TRBJ2-1, with TRBD2 matching over 11 bases. There are 15 residues in the CDR3. The germline V gene has CDR1 MRHNA and CDR2 SNTAGT. Losses at the gene ends were 3 bases for V and 12 bases for J; bases not matched to a gene: 10. CDR3 region: CASSETGSGRAGQFF. The DNA for the CDR3 is TGTGCCAGCAGTGAAACAGGTAGCGGGAGGGCCGGGCAGTTCTTC.

The J gene is TRBJ2-1, the V gene TRBV6-5; 12 positions match TRBD2. The CDR3 runs 15 residues. Germline V CDR1 and CDR2: MNHEY, SVGAGI. Trimming removed 8 bases from V and 8 bases from J; junction bases left unmatched: 10. CDR3 DNA: TGTGCCAGCGGGTTTACTAGCGGGAGGAGGGATGAGCAGTTCTTC. Translated, it gives CASGFTSGRRDEQFF.

The rearrangement joins TRBV20-1 to TRBJ1-6; TRBD1 might be the D (6 bases). The CDR3 runs to 15 residues. The V gene lost 3 bases and the J gene lost 4 bases, with 13 bases spanning the gap. Germline V gene lookup returns CDR1 DFQATT and CDR2 SNEGSKA (reference sequence). For the CDR3, the DNA is TGCAGTGCTAGTGCAGGACAGTCTTATAATTCACCCCTCCACTTT. Translating it yields CSASAGQSYNSPLHF.

The chain employs TRBV11-2 and TRBJ1-2; tentatively, D is TRBD1 (5 bases). Germline values: CDR1 SGHAT, CDR2 FQNNGV. This CDR3 is built from 13 residues. V was trimmed by 5 bases and J by 13 bases, leaving 20 bases between them. CDR3: CASSLGGRSLGTF. The CDR3, as DNA: TGTGCCAGCAGCCTGGGGGGACGGAGCCTAGGCACCTTC.

The gene calls are TRBV28 and TRBJ1-1; TRBD1 is a possible D gene (6 bases). CDR3 length equals 16 residues. The V end lost 8 bases, the J end lost 5 bases, and 24 bases lay between the germline ends. Germline V gene data show CDR1 as MDHEN and CDR2 as SYDVKM. The CDR3: CASPPAGGGSRTEAFF. The CDR3 DNA is TGTGCCAGCCCTCCGGCGGGAGGGGGGTCGAGGACTGAAGCTTTCTTT.

This chain joins TRBV7-8 and TRBJ2-7, with TRBD2 identical over 8 bases. Germline values: CDR1 SGHVS, CDR2 FQNEAQ. Trimming took 1 base from V and 0 from J; bases not matched to a gene: 2. The CDR3 extends over 15 amino acids. In nucleotides, the CDR3 is TGTGCCAGCAGCTTAGTCGGACTAGCCTCCTACGAGCAGTACTTC. Its protein product is CASSLVGLASYEQYF.